This entry features one T cell receptor beta chain sequence. Its cognate antigen is unknown. This sample was taken from a study of cytomegalovirus exposure and HLA in healthy donors. Study-wide results and limits: Most TCR sequences were uncommon, yet certain public TCRs appeared in many donors. The study recorded over 150 TCR beta chains that were cytomegalovirus-associated.

The CDR3 consists of 14 residues. Germline CDR1 reads GTSNPN; CDR2 reads SVGIG (reference sequence). The V end lost 0 bases, the J end lost 1 base, and 8 bases lay between the germline ends. These donors were members of the roughly 130-subject validation cohort, a group separate from the roughly 700-subject first cohort. Libraries were prepared by immunoSEQ multiplex PCR; TCRdb keeps only in-frame clonotypes and omits some of them. The sample consists of about 200,000 clones, around 78% of them appearing once. The sample taken for sequencing was PBMCs. The receptor's source is a woman between 18 and 29 years old in good health and CMV-seronegative. The chain recombines TRBV30 with TRBJ2-3; D is unresolved. CDR3 loop: CAWSVGLGTDTQYF. The CDR3 DNA is TGTGCCTGGAGTGTAGGGTTGGGCACAGATACGCAGTATTTT.